The sequence of this TCR beta chain was determined in a study of blood T cells in healthy people across ages. CDR3 length: 14 residues. The germline gives CDR1 SGHTA, CDR2 FQGNSA. Combining a sample-barcoded 5' primer with a J-beta primer mix, a second PCR ran for roughly 7 to 11 cycles. Researchers report that a template-switch adaptor with 12 random nucleotides tagged each cDNA molecule. TCRdb processed the 5' RACE reads anew with MiXCR; each CDR3 protein has one entry. The data contain 980,000 or so distinct CDR3 sequences, roughly 48% of them singletons. The genes are TRBV7-2 and TRBJ2-5; D is perhaps TRBD2 (6 bases). The tail of the sequence fits TRBJ2-7 better, so the J call may be wrong. The sequenced sample consisted of blood. The receptor comes from a man younger than 40 in good health. CDR3 DNA: TGTGCCAGCAGCCCCCGGGAGATCTCCTACGAGCAGTACTTC. Translating gives CASSPREISYEQYF.